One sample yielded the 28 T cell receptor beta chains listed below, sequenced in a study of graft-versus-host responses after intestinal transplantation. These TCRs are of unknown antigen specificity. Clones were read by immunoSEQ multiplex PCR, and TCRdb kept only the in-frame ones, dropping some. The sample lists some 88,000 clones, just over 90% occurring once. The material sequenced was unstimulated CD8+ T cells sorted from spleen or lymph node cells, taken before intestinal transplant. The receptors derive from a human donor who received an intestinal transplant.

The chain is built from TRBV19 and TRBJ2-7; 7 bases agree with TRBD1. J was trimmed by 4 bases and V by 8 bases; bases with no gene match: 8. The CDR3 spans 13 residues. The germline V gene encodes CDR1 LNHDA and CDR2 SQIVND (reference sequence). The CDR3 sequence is CASAIVQGYEQYF. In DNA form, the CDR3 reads TGTGCCAGTGCTATTGTACAGGGGTACGAGCAGTACTTC.

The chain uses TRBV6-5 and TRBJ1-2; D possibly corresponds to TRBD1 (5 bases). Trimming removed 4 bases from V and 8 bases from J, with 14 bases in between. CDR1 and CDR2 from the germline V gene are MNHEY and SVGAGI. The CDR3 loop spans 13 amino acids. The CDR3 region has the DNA TGTGCCAGCAGTTCCGACAGTGATGAGGGCTACACCTTC. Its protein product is CASSSDSDEGYTF.

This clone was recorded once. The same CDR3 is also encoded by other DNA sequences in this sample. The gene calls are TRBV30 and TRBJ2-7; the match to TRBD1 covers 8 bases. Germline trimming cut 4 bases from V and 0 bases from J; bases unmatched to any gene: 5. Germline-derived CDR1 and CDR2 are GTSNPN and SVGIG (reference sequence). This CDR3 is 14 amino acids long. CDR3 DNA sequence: TGTGCCTGGACCCCCGGGACAGGCTCCTACGAGCAGTACTTC. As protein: CAWTPGTGSYEQYF.

CDR3 amino acids: CAWSVLGLNSGAEQFF. DNA for the CDR3: TGTGCCTGGAGTGTACTGGGGTTGAATAGCGGGGCCGAGCAGTTCTTC. V usage is TRBV30 and J usage is TRBJ2-1; 8 nucleotides line up with TRBD2. CDR1 and CDR2 from the germline V gene are GTSNPN and SVGIG (reference sequence). V dropped 0 bases and J dropped 10; count of bases not matched to a gene: 14. This CDR3 has 16 amino acids.

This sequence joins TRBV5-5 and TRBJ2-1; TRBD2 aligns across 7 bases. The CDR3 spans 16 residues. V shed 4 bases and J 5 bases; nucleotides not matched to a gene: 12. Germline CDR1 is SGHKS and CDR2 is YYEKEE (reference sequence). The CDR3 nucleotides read TGTGCCAGCAGCAAAGAGAGCGGGGAATTCGACAATGAGCAGTTCTTC. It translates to CASSKESGEFDNEQFF.

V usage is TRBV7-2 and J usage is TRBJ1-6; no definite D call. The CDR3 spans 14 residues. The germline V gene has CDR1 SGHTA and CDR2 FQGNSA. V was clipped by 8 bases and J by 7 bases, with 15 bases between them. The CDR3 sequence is CASSAGGWNSPLHF. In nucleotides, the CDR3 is TGTGCCAGCTCGGCGGGAGGGTGGAATTCACCCCTCCACTTT.

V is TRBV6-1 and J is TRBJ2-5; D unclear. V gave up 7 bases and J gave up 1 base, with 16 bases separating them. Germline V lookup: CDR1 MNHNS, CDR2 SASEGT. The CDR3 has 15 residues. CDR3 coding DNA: TGTGCCAGCACCGGAGACGGCCCACCCCAAGAGACCCAGTACTTC. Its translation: CASTGDGPPQETQYF.

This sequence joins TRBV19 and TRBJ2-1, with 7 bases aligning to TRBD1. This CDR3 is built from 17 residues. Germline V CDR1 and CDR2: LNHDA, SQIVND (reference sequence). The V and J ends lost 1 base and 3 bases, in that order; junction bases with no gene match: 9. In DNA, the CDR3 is TGTGCCAGTAGTATAGGGCCGACAGGGTACGGCTACAATGAGCAGTTCTTC. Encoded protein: CASSIGPTGYGYNEQFF. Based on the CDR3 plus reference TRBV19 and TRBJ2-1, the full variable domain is DGGITQSPKYLFRKEGQNVTLSCEQNLNHDAMYWYRQDPGQGLRLIYYSQIVNDFQKGDIAEGYSVSREKKESFPLTVTSAQKNPTAFYLCASSIGPTGYGYNEQFFGPGTRLTVL.

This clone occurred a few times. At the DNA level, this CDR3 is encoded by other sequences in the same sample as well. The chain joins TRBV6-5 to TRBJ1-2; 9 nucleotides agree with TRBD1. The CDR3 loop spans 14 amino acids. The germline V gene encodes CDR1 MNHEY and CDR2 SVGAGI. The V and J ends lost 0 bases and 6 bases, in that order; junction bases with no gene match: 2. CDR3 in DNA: TGTGCCAGCAGTTACTCAGGGACAGGGAATGGCTACACCTTC. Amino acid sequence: CASSYSGTGNGYTF.

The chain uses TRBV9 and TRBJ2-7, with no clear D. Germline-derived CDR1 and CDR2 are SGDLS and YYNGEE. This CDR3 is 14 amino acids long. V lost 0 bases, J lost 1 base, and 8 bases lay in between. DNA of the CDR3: TGTGCCAGCAGCGTAGGTCAGATTTCCTACGAGCAGTACTTC. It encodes CASSVGQISYEQYF.

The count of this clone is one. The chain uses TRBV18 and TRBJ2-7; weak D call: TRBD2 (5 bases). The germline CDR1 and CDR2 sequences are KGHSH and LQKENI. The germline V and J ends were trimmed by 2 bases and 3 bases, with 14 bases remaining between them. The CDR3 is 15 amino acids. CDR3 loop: CASSPESGGLYEQYF. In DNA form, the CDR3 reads TGTGCCAGCTCACCAGAATCCGGCGGGCTCTACGAGCAGTACTTC.

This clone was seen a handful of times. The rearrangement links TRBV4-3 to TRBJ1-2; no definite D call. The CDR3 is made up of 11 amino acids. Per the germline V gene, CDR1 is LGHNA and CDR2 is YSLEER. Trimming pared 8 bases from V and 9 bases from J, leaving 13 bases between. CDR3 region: CASHARGSYTF. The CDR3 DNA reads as TGCGCCAGCCACGCCAGAGGAAGCTACACCTTC.

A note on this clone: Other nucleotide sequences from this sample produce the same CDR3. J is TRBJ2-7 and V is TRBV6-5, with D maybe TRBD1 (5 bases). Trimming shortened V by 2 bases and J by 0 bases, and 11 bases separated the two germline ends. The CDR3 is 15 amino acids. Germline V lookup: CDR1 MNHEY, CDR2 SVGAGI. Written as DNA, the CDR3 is TGTGCCAGCAGTTACGCCAGGGCGAGCTCCTACGAGCAGTACTTC. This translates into CASSYARASSYEQYF.

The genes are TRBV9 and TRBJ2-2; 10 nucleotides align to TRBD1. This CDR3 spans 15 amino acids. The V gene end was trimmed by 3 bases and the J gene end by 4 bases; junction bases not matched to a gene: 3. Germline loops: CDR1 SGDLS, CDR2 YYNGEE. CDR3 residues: CASSGGQGRTGELFF. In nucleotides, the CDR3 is TGTGCCAGCAGCGGGGGACAGGGGCGCACCGGGGAGCTGTTTTTT.

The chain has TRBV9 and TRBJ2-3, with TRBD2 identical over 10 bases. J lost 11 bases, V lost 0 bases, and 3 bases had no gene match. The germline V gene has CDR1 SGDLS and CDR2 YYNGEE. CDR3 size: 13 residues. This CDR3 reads CASSVAERGGQYF. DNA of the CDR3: TGTGCCAGCAGCGTAGCAGAGCGGGGGGGGCAGTATTTT. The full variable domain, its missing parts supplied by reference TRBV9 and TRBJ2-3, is DSGVTQTPKHLITATGQRVTLRCSPRSGDLSVYWYQQSLDQGLQFLIQYYNGEERAKGNILERFSAQQFPDLHSELNLSSLELGDSALYFCASSVAERGGQYFGPGTRLTVL.

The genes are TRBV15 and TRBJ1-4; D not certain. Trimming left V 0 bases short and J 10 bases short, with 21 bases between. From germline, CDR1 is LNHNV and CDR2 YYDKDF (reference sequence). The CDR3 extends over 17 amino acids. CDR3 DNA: TGTGCCACCAGCAGAGATAACATGGGATCGCTAGAGGGAAAACTGTTTTTT. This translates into CATSRDNMGSLEGKLFF.

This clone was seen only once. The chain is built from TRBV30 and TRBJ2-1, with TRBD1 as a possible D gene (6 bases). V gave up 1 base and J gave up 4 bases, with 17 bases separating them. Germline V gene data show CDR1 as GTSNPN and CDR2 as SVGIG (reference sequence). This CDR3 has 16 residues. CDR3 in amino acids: CAWSGIRQASYNEQFF. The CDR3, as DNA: TGTGCCTGGAGTGGGATCCGACAGGCCTCATACAATGAGCAGTTCTTC.

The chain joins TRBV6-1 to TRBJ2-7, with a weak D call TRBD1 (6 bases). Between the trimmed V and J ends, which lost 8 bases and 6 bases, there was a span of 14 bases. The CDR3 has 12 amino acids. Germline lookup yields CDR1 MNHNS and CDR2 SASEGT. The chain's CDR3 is CASRAGVVEQYF. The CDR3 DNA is TGTGCCAGCCGGGCAGGGGTGGTCGAGCAGTACTTC.

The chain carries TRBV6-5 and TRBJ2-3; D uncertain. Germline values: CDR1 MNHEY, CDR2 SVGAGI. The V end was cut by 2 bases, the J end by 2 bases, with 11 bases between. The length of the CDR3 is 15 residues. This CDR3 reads CASSYTRTLTDTQYF. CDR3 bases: TGTGCCAGCAGTTACACCAGAACCCTCACAGATACGCAGTATTTT.

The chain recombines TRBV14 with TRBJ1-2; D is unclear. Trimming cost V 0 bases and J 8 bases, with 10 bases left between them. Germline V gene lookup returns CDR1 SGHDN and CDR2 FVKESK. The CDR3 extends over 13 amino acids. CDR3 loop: CASSQDLRHGYTF. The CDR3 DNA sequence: TGTGCCAGCAGCCAAGATCTCAGGCACGGCTACACCTTC.

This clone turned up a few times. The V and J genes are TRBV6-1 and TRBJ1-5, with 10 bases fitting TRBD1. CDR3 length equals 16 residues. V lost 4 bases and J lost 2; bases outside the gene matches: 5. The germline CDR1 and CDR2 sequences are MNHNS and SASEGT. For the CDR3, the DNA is TGTGCCAGCAGTGGAACCGGGACAGGGGGCAATCAGCCCCAGCATTTT. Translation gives CASSGTGTGGNQPQHF.

CDR3 region: CASSEALTGEKPWNTEAFF. CDR3 nucleotide sequence: TGTGCCAGCAGTGAAGCCCTGACAGGGGAGAAACCCTGGAACACTGAAGCTTTCTTT. The V call is TRBV6-1, the J call TRBJ1-1, with 8 bases that match TRBD1. The germline gives CDR1 MNHNS, CDR2 SASEGT. The CDR3 has 19 residues. With 0 bases clipped from V and 1 base from J, the junction kept 13 bases outside the gene matches.

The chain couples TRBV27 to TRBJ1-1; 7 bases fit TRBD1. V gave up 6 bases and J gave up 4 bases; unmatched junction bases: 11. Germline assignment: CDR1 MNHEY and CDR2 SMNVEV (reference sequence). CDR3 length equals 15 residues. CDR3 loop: CASSQDQAGGTEAFF. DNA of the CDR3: TGTGCCAGCAGCCAAGATCAAGCAGGGGGCACTGAAGCTTTCTTT.

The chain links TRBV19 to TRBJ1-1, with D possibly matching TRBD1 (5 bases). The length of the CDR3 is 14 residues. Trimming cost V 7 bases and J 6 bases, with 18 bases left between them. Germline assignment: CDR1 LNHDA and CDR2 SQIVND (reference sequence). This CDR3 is CASTTLAGGAEAFF. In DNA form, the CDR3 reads TGTGCCAGTACCACTTTGGCGGGGGGGGCTGAAGCTTTCTTT.

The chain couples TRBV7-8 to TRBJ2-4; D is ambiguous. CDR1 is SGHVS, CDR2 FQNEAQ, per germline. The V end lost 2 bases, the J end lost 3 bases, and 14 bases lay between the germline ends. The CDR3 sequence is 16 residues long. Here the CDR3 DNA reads TGTGCCAGCAGCTTAAAATTCGGTTTTGTCAAAAACATTCAGTACTTC. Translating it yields CASSLKFGFVKNIQYF.

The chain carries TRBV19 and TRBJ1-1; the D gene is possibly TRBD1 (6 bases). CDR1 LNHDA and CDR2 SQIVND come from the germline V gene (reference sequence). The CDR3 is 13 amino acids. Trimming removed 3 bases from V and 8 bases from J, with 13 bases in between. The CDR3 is CASSIIGGGEAFF. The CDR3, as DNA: TGTGCCAGTAGTATTATTGGGGGCGGAGAAGCTTTCTTT.

CDR3 amino acids: CASSPRTTVSNTEAFF. CDR3 bases: TGCGCCAGCAGCCCTAGGACAACAGTTTCGAACACTGAAGCTTTCTTT. The chain is built from TRBV5-1 and TRBJ1-1; tentatively, D is TRBD1 (5 bases). Between the trimmed V and J ends, which lost 4 bases and 1 base, there was a span of 17 bases. CDR3 size: 16 residues. The V gene's germline CDR1 is SGHRS and CDR2 YFSETQ.

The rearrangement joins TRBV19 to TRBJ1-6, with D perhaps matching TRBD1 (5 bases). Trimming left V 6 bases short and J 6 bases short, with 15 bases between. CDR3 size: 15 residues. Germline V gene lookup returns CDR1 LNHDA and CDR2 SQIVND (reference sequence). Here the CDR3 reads CASRPGKGSNSPLHF. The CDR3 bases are TGTGCCAGTAGACCAGGGAAAGGCAGTAATTCACCCCTCCACTTT.